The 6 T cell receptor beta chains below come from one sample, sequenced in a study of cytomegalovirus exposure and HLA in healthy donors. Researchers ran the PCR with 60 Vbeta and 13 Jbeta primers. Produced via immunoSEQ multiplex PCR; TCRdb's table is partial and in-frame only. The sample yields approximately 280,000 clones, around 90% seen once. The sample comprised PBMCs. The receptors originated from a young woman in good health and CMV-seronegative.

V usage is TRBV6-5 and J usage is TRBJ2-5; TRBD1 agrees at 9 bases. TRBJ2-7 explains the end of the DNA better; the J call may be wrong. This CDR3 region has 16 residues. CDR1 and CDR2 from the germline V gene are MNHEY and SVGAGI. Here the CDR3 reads CASSYSIPGQGHEQYF. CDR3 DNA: TGTGCCAGCAGTTACTCGATTCCGGGACAGGGACACGAGCAGTACTTC.

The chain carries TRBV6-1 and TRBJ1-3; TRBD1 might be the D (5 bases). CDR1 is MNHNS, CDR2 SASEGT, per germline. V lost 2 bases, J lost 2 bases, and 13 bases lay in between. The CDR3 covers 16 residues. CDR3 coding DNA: TGTGCCAGCAGTGAATTTGCGGGGGGAACTGGAAACACCATATATTTT. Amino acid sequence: CASSEFAGGTGNTIYF.

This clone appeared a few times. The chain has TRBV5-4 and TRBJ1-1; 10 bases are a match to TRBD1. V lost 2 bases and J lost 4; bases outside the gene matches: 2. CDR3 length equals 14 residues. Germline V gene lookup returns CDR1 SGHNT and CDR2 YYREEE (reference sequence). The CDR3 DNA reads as TGTGCCAGCAGCTTTCGGGACAGGGGCACTGAAGCTTTCTTT. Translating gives CASSFRDRGTEAFF. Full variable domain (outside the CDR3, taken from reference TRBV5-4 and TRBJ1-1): ETGVTQSPTHLIKTRGQQVTLRCSSQSGHNTVSWYQQALGQGPQFIFQYYREEENGRGNFPPRFSGLQFPNYSSELNVNALELDDSALYLCASSFRDRGTEAFFGQGTRLTVV.

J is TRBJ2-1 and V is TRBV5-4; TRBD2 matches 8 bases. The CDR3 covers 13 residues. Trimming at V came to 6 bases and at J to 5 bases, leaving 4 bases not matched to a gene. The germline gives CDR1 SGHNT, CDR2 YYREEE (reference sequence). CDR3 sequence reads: CASNGGVDNEQFF. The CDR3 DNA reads TGTGCCAGCAACGGGGGGGTTGACAATGAGCAGTTCTTC.

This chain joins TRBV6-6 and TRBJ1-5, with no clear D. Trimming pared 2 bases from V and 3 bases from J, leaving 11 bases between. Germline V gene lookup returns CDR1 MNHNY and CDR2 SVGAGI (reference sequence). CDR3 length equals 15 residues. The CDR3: CASSYAARTNQPQHF. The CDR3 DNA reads TGTGCCAGCAGTTACGCGGCCAGAACCAATCAGCCCCAGCATTTT.

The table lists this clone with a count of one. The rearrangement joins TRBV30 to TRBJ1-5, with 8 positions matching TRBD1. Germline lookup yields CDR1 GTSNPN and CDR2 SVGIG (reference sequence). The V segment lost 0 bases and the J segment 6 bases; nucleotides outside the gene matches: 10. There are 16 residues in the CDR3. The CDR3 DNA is TGTGCCTGGAGTGTAGGAGGGACAGGACATCGTCAGCCCCAGCATTTT. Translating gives CAWSVGGTGHRQPQHF.